This T cell receptor beta chain came from a study of early T cells in non-severe SARS-CoV-2 infection. Across the whole study: It was bulk RNA from unsorted whole blood that was sequenced, and the chains were unpaired. General study results and limits: VDJdb matching, biased toward anti-spike CD8 responses, missed private and CD4 specificities.

Unique molecular identifiers tagged individual cDNA molecules. One entry per CDR3 protein results from TCRdb running MiXCR on the 5' RACE reads. The sample has about 28,000 distinct CDR3 sequences; about 5.7% are singletons. The CDR3 is 13 amino acids. Germline V lookup: CDR1 LGHNA, CDR2 YSLEER. V lost 0 bases, J lost 2 bases, and 4 bases lay in between. This clonotype was counted many times. Antigen unknown. This clonotype originated in an adult who was a healthcare worker with PCR-confirmed SARS-CoV-2 infection or an uninfected control (not recorded which). The sequenced sample was whole blood. The V and J genes are TRBV4-3 and TRBJ1-2; D is uncertain. The DNA of the CDR3 is TGCGCCAGCAGCCAAGATTTGAACTATGGCTACACCTTC. This encodes CASSQDLNYGYTF.